The 7 T cell receptor beta chains listed next were all sequenced from one sample in a study of control samples from healthy donors and cancer patients. Produced via immunoSEQ multiplex PCR; TCRdb's table is partial and in-frame only. The table shows 110,000 or so clones, with around nine tenths occurring only once. The sequenced sample consisted of blood. These receptors all come from a man aged 25-45 years in good health.

This chain joins TRBV2 and TRBJ1-4; D remains ambiguous. V was clipped by 4 bases and J by 8 bases, with 11 bases between them. The CDR3 consists of 13 residues. Germline CDR1 is SNHLY and CDR2 is FYNNEI. The DNA for the CDR3 is TGTGCCAGCAGTGCGGAGAGGGAAGAAAAACTGTTTTTT. This translates into CASSAEREEKLFF.

The table lists this clone with a count of one. The rearrangement joins TRBV29-1 to TRBJ1-2; a possible D gene is TRBD1 (6 bases). The CDR3 totals 13 residues. V lost 0 bases to trimming and J lost 7 bases, with 12 bases between them. Looked up from germline, CDR1 is SQVTM and CDR2 is ANQGSEA. The CDR3 protein is CSVEERGGGGYTF. DNA of the CDR3: TGCAGCGTTGAAGAACGAGGGGGAGGTGGCTACACCTTC.

V gene TRBV29-1 combines with J gene TRBJ1-3, with D unresolved. The CDR3 extends over 14 amino acids. The V and J ends lost 3 bases and 4 bases respectively, with 13 bases between them. Per germline, CDR1 SQVTM and CDR2 ANQGSEA. The CDR3 DNA follows: TGCAGCGTTGATCCCCTAGGAACCGGAAACACCATATATTTT. Encoded protein: CSVDPLGTGNTIYF.

The V call is TRBV2, the J call TRBJ1-5, with D hard to call. Germline V CDR1 and CDR2: SNHLY, FYNNEI. Trimming shortened V by 6 bases and J by 3 bases, and 12 bases separated the two germline ends. This CDR3 has 14 residues. The CDR3 here is CASRMEEFNQPQHF. The CDR3 DNA sequence: TGTGCCAGCAGAATGGAGGAGTTCAATCAGCCCCAGCATTTT. The full variable domain, completed using reference TRBV2 and TRBJ1-5, is EPEVTQTPSHQVTQMGQEVILRCVPISNHLYFYWYRQILGQKVEFLVSFYNNEISEKSEIFDDQFSVERPDGSNFTLKIRSTKLEDSAMYFCASRMEEFNQPQHFGDGTRLSIL.

The chain has TRBV14 and TRBJ1-3; D may be TRBD1 (5 bases). This CDR3 has 14 amino acids. Germline V gene lookup returns CDR1 SGHDN and CDR2 FVKESK. V shed 6 bases and J shed 0 bases, with 9 bases lying between them. The DNA of the CDR3 is TGTGCCAGCAGTCAGGACATCTCTGGAAACACCATATATTTT. It yields the protein CASSQDISGNTIYF.

The chain carries TRBV29-1 and TRBJ1-1; 9 bases are shared with TRBD1. Germline-derived CDR1 and CDR2 are SQVTM and ANQGSEA. This CDR3 region has 14 residues. J was trimmed by 0 bases and V by 4 bases; bases with no gene match: 3. CDR3 in DNA: TGCAGCGTTGGGACAGGGGACATGAACACTGAAGCTTTCTTT. Its translation: CSVGTGDMNTEAFF.

The chain recombines TRBV14 with TRBJ1-6; D unresolved. The germline gives CDR1 SGHDN, CDR2 FVKESK. The V end lost 3 bases, the J end lost 0 bases, and 9 bases lay between the germline ends. CDR3 size: 16 residues. The CDR3 coding sequence is TGTGCCAGCAGCCAGAGTCTCAGCTCCTATAATTCACCCCTCCACTTT. Translation: CASSQSLSSYNSPLHF. The full variable domain, completed using reference TRBV14 and TRBJ1-6, is EAGVTQFPSHSVIEKGQTVTLRCDPISGHDNLYWYRRVMGKEIKFLLHFVKESKQDESGMPNNRFLAERTGGTYSTLKVQPAELEDSGVYFCASSQSLSSYNSPLHFGNGTRLTVT.